These T cell receptor beta chains were read from a single sample in a study of coeliac disease. Produced via immunoSEQ multiplex PCR; TCRdb's table is partial and in-frame only. The data contain 4,000 to 5,000 clones, less than 75% of them singletons. Sequencing input: lymphocytes from the gut lamina propria. All receptors derive from a man younger than 35 with celiac disease on a gluten-free diet. Both conserved end residues are part of each CDR3. The D gene is left open where the match is weak. Expanded clones are given a class, and other clones once, few, many or no size at all.

abundance	j_gene	d_gene	v_gene	CDR3aa	CDR3nt
.	TRBJ1-2	.	TRBV6-1	CASSLYGYTF	TGTGCCAGCAGTCTTTATGGCTACACCTTC
.	TRBJ1-1	.	TRBV4-3	CASSQETAGVVNTEAFF	TGCGCCAGCAGCCAAGAGACGGCGGGGGTAGTGAACACTGAAGCTTTCTTT
.	TRBJ1-5	TRBD1	TRBV7-2	CASSPRGTGSQPQHF	TGTGCCAGCAGCCCTAGGGGGACAGGGAGCCAGCCCCAGCATTTT
.	TRBJ1-4	TRBD1	TRBV28	CASSLFSTGIGEKLFF	TGTGCCAGCAGTTTATTTTCGACAGGGATAGGTGAAAAACTGTTTTTT
.	TRBJ2-5	.	TRBV29-1	CSVVRQTGRETQYF	TGCAGCGTTGTCCGCCAAACGGGGAGGGAGACCCAGTACTTC
large	TRBJ1-5	TRBD1	TRBV27	CASSLGAGGADQPQHF	TGTGCCAGCAGTTTAGGGGCAGGGGGCGCGGATCAGCCCCAGCATTTT
.	TRBJ1-4	.	TRBV7-2	CASSLGGLGEKLFF	TGTGCCAGCAGCTTAGGGGGGCTAGGGGAAAAACTGTTTTTT
.	TRBJ2-7	TRBD1	TRBV19	CASSPRDRVSYEQYF	TGTGCCAGTAGCCCCCGGGACAGGGTTTCCTACGAGCAGTACTTC
once	TRBJ2-1	TRBD1	TRBV4-3	CASSQEPRQGALNEQFF	TGCGCCAGCAGCCAAGAGCCTAGACAGGGTGCCCTCAATGAGCAGTTCTTC
.	TRBJ1-6	.	TRBV19	CASSIRRQGPSPLHF	TGTGCCAGTAGTATACGTCGGCAGGGCCCTTCACCCCTCCACTTT
.	TRBJ2-5	TRBD1	TRBV6-5	CASSYSGQGLETQYF	TGTGCCAGCAGTTACTCTGGACAGGGATTAGAGACCCAGTACTTC
.	TRBJ1-4	.	TRBV6-4	CASSDAATNEKLFF	TGTGCCAGCAGTGACGCGGCAACTAATGAAAAACTGTTTTTT
.	TRBJ1-2	TRBD1	TRBV4-2	CASSQDKGAVGYTF	TGTGCCAGCAGCCAAGATAAGGGGGCTGTAGGCTACACCTTC
.	TRBJ1-2	.	TRBV7-2	CASSSRGGMSGYTF	TGTGCCAGCAGCTCGCGGGGGGGTATGAGCGGCTACACCTTC
.	TRBJ2-7	TRBD1	TRBV30	CAWSGQGAGEQYF	TGTGCCTGGAGCGGACAGGGGGCCGGCGAGCAGTACTTC
few	TRBJ1-1	.	TRBV6-1	CASREYNTEAFF	TGTGCCAGCAGGGAGTATAACACTGAAGCTTTCTTT
.	TRBJ2-1	TRBD2	TRBV5-6	CASSFVGGNYNEQFF	TGTGCCAGCAGCTTTGTCGGGGGGAACTACAATGAGCAGTTCTTC
.	TRBJ2-4	.	TRBV15	CATSRDQSETLAKNIQYF	TGTGCCACCAGCAGAGATCAATCGGAGACTCTAGCCAAAAACATTCAGTACTTC
few	TRBJ1-6	TRBD1	TRBV5-1	CASSLTGGGGVSPLHF	TGCGCCAGCAGCTTGACAGGGGGAGGGGGCGTTTCACCCCTCCACTTT
.	TRBJ2-2	.	TRBV5-1	CASSFDSQGGTGELFF	TGCGCCAGCAGCTTCGACTCGCAGGGGGGCACCGGGGAGCTGTTTTTT
.	TRBJ2-2	TRBD1	TRBV6-5	CASSYRGQGTGELFF	TGTGCCAGCAGTTACAGGGGGCAGGGCACCGGGGAGCTGTTTTTT
.	TRBJ1-1	TRBD1	TRBV19	CASSILGQGASTEAFF	TGTGCCAGTAGTATACTGGGACAGGGGGCGTCCACTGAAGCTTTCTTT
once	TRBJ2-7	TRBD1	TRBV5-1	CASSFSPTGDGYEQYF	TGCGCCAGCAGCTTCTCACCGACAGGGGACGGCTACGAGCAGTACTTC
.	TRBJ2-7	TRBD1	TRBV4-3	CASSHRDRRDEQYF	TGCGCCAGCAGCCATAGGGACAGGAGAGACGAGCAGTACTTC
.	TRBJ2-1	TRBD1	TRBV7-9	CASSLLGTDNEQFF	TGTGCCAGCAGCTTACTAGGGACAGACAATGAGCAGTTCTTC
.	TRBJ2-4	TRBD2	TRBV5-4	CASSLSRGDIQYF	TGTGCCAGCAGCTTGTCACGGGGGGACATTCAGTACTTC
.	TRBJ2-4	.	TRBV28	CASSFGGAGYNIQYF	TGTGCCAGCAGTTTTGGAGGGGCCGGGTATAACATTCAGTACTTC
.	TRBJ2-7	.	TRBV5-6	CASSSGGIYEQYF	TGTGCCAGCAGCTCTGGGGGGATTTACGAGCAGTACTTC
.	TRBJ2-2	.	TRBV14	CASSQGTSYTGELFF	TGTGCCAGCAGCCAAGGGACATCGTACACCGGGGAGCTGTTTTTT
once	TRBJ1-6	TRBD1	TRBV30	CAWSLQPAGTEYNSPLHF	TGTGCCTGGAGTTTACAGCCGGCCGGGACAGAGTATAATTCACCCCTCCACTTT
.	TRBJ1-5	.	TRBV19	CASSILQTGTNQPQHF	TGTGCCAGTAGTATATTACAGACAGGAACAAATCAGCCCCAGCATTTT
.	TRBJ1-1	.	TRBV27	CASSSGTTTEAFF	TGTGCCAGCAGTTCGGGGACAACCACTGAAGCTTTCTTT
.	TRBJ2-5	.	TRBV9	CASGGALETQYF	TGTGCCAGCGGGGGGGCCCTAGAGACCCAGTACTTC
.	TRBJ2-1	.	TRBV30	CAWSDFPWNEQFF	TGTGCCTGGAGTGACTTCCCGTGGAATGAGCAGTTCTTC
once	TRBJ1-1	.	TRBV7-9	CASSVPLASVNTEAFF	TGTGCCAGCAGCGTACCTCTGGCCAGTGTGAACACTGAAGCTTTCTTT